These 13 T cell receptor beta chains were all obtained from the same sample, sequenced in a study of control samples from healthy donors and cancer patients. Sequenced by immunoSEQ multiplex PCR; TCRdb stores in-frame clones only, minus some. The repertoire consists of 150,000 or so clones, with 88% occurring once and the leading ten covering roughly 5%. The sample consisted of blood. These TCRs come from a woman in her 30s in good health.

The V gene is TRBV5-1, the J gene TRBJ2-5; D gene uncertain. Deletions cut 0 bases from V and 0 bases from J, with 6 bases between. Germline CDR1 is SGHRS and CDR2 is YFSETQ. CDR3 size: 14 residues. CDR3 nucleotides: TGCGCCAGCAGCTTGGAACAGCACCAAGAGACCCAGTACTTC. It encodes CASSLEQHQETQYF. The whole variable domain, remainder taken from reference TRBV5-1 and TRBJ2-5, is KAGVTQTPRYLIKTRGQQVTLSCSPISGHRSVSWYQQTPGQGLQFLFEYFSETQRNKGNFPGRFSGRQFSNSRSEMNVSTLELGDSALYLCASSLEQHQETQYFGPGTRLLVL.

Remarks on this clone: Other DNA sequences in the sample encode the same CDR3. The chain links TRBV19 to TRBJ1-3; tentative D call: TRBD1 (5 bases). The CDR3 length is 19 residues. Germline values: CDR1 LNHDA, CDR2 SQIVND (reference sequence). Trimming cost V 3 bases and J 4 bases, with 25 bases left between them. CDR3 DNA: TGTGCCAGTAGTATCGAAGCAGGGCCACTCGTCGGCCGCGGAAACACCATATATTTT. This gives the protein CASSIEAGPLVGRGNTIYF.

The chain combines TRBV2 with TRBJ1-4, with no clear D. Trimming pared 3 bases from V and 8 bases from J, leaving 13 bases between. The CDR3 sequence is 14 residues long. Germline CDR1 is SNHLY and CDR2 is FYNNEI. The CDR3 sequence is CASSDRTLGEKLFF. The CDR3 DNA is TGTGCCAGCAGTGACAGGACCCTGGGGGAAAAACTGTTTTTT.

The rearrangement joins TRBV11-2 to TRBJ2-2; D call uncertain. The germline V gene has CDR1 SGHAT and CDR2 FQNNGV. V lost 0 bases and J lost 0, with 2 bases in between. This CDR3 region has 14 residues. The CDR3 loop is CASSLEANTGELFF. Here the CDR3 DNA reads TGTGCCAGCAGCTTAGAAGCGAACACCGGGGAGCTGTTTTTT.

The chain carries TRBV6-5 and TRBJ2-7; TRBD2 matches at 12 bases. Germline lookup yields CDR1 MNHEY and CDR2 SVGAGI. V lost 5 bases and J lost 4; bases outside the gene matches: 6. The CDR3 is made up of 15 amino acids. The CDR3: CASSKLAGGRYEQYV. The CDR3, as DNA: TGTGCCAGCAGTAAACTAGCGGGGGGCCGATACGAGCAGTACGTC.

The chain has TRBV12-3 or TRBV12-4 and TRBJ1-5, with D possibly being TRBD1 (6 bases). This CDR3 is built from 13 residues. Trimming shortened V by 3 bases and J by 4 bases, and 7 bases separated the two germline ends. The CDR3 DNA follows: TGTGCCAGCAGTTTCACAGGGAATCAGCCCCAGCATTTT. Protein: CASSFTGNQPQHF.

The chain combines TRBV18 with TRBJ2-6; TRBD2 aligns across 11 bases. Per the germline V gene, CDR1 is KGHSH and CDR2 is LQKENI. V trimming: 5 bases; J trimming: 3 bases; junction bases outside the gene matches: 6. The CDR3 spans 17 residues. The CDR3 nucleotides read TGTGCCAGCTCATCGACTAGCGGGGACCTTGGGGCCAACGTCCTGACTTTC. It yields the protein CASSSTSGDLGANVLTF.

This chain joins TRBV6-6 and TRBJ2-3, with D possibly TRBD1 on 6 matching bases. Germline V gene data show CDR1 as MNHNY and CDR2 as SVGAGI (reference sequence). The CDR3 has 14 residues. V was clipped by 7 bases and J by 4 bases, with 15 bases between them. CDR3 sequence: CASIRAGVSDTQYF. In nucleotides, the CDR3 is TGTGCCAGCATTCGGGCAGGGGTGTCAGATACGCAGTATTTT.

V and J are TRBV20-1 and TRBJ2-1; no clear D gene. CDR1 is DFQATT, CDR2 SNEGSKA, per germline (reference sequence). V shed 7 bases and J shed 9 bases, with 13 bases lying between them. The CDR3 is made up of 11 amino acids. CDR3 region: CSVGFNREQFF. Written as DNA, the CDR3 is TGCAGTGTAGGATTTAACCGTGAGCAGTTCTTC.

This chain links TRBV5-1 with TRBJ1-6; D remains unclear. Germline CDR1 reads SGHRS; CDR2 reads YFSETQ. The CDR3 length is 16 residues. With 4 bases removed from V and 7 bases from J, the gap between germline ends came to 18 bases. For the CDR3, the DNA is TGCGCCAGCAGCGAGAGTTCAGTGACAATAAATTCACCCCTCCACTTT. It specifies CASSESSVTINSPLHF.

The gene calls are TRBV20-1 and TRBJ1-1; D gene ambiguous. The V gene lost 1 base and the J gene lost 4 bases, with 4 bases spanning the gap. CDR1 is DFQATT, CDR2 SNEGSKA, per germline (reference sequence). The CDR3 has 11 residues. The DNA for the CDR3 is TGCAGTGCTAGAGCTAGCACTGAAGCTTTCTTT. Translating it yields CSARASTEAFF.

CDR3: CASSQGTGSSGANVLTF. CDR3 sequence (DNA): TGTGCCAGCAGCCAAGGGACAGGGAGCTCTGGGGCCAACGTCCTGACTTTC. The V call is TRBV3-1 (or the pseudogene TRBV3-2), the J call TRBJ2-6; 8 nucleotides align to TRBD1. Germline trimming cut 1 base from V and 0 bases from J; bases unmatched to any gene: 2. This CDR3 region has 17 residues. Germline V gene data show CDR1 as LGHDT and CDR2 as YNNKEL (reference sequence).

This clone was picked up one time. This chain joins TRBV14 and TRBJ1-6; TRBD1 matches at 7 bases. The trim removed 3 bases at V and 7 bases at J, leaving 0 bases unmatched. CDR1 SGHDN and CDR2 FVKESK come from the germline V gene. CDR3 length: 13 amino acids. CDR3 protein: CASSQTGNSPLHF. CDR3 coding DNA: TGTGCCAGCAGCCAGACAGGGAATTCACCCCTCCACTTT.